This TCR beta chain is from a study of breast tumors, draining lymph nodes, adjacent tissues. Study findings and constraints: Tumor repertoires ranked between lymph nodes and nontumor tissue in diversity, with V and J gene preferences. Tumor and nontumor repertoires were significantly more similar in luminal-like than in basal-like breast cancer.

One entry per CDR3 protein, called by TCRdb with MiXCR from the multiplex PCR reads. The table shows 130,000 or so distinct CDR3 sequences, with approximately 20% occurring only once. In this sample, this clonotype turned up many times. Its antigen is not identified. The V end was cut by 0 bases, the J end by 10 bases, with 14 bases between. Looked up from germline, CDR1 is SGHRS and CDR2 is YFSETQ. The CDR3 sequence is 15 residues long. Samples came from axillary lymph nodes draining the breast cancer. The TCR originated in a female donor with breast cancer. Some clones in this sample may be carry-over from other donors' samples. The chain carries TRBV5-1 and TRBJ1-6, with a weak D call TRBD1 (6 bases). Material: axillary lymph node tissue. The CDR3 DNA is TGCGCCAGCAGCTTGGATGTCCAGGGGCGGTCACCCCTCCACTTT. Translated: CASSLDVQGRSPLHF.